This TCR beta chain was recorded in a study of shared clonotypes between healthy human individuals. This clone was observed once. The antigen remains undetermined. Overall study findings and caveats: Clonotype sharing among donors likely depends on sequencing depth. Four donors held approximately 4.5% of naive CD4 clonotypes in common.

Assay execution took place at the deep level. Libraries were prepared by immunoSEQ multiplex PCR; TCRdb keeps only in-frame clonotypes and omits some of them. Of nearly 750,000 clones listed, approximately 72% are singletons. This CDR3 has 14 amino acids. Deletions cut 0 bases from V and 6 bases from J, with 12 bases between. Germline V lookup: CDR1 GTSNPN, CDR2 SVGIG (reference sequence). The chain couples TRBV30 to TRBJ2-1; D is ambiguous. The TCR originated in a woman younger than 45 in good health. The material sequenced was memory CD4+ T cells sorted from blood. Subset specified: CD45RA-negative fraction. CDR3 residues: CAWSVRTGINEQFF. Here the CDR3 DNA reads TGTGCCTGGAGTGTACGGACCGGCATCAATGAGCAGTTCTTC.